This T cell receptor (beta chain) was obtained from a study of cytomegalovirus exposure and HLA in healthy donors. The assay was immunoSEQ multiplex PCR, and TCRdb's table has in-frame clones only and misses some. Counted here are tens of thousands of clones, more than 80% occurring once; the ten biggest clones make up around 1.1%. Points on this clone: Its antigen is as yet unknown.

CDR1 and CDR2 (germline): LNHNV, YYDKDF (reference sequence). The CDR3 runs 14 residues. V was shortened by 6 bases and J by 7 bases, with 16 bases between the two germline ends. Whole-study results and caveats: Altogether, about 160 TCR beta chains were recorded as cytomegalovirus-associated. Among the CMV-associated chains, a few were confirmed in vitro as specific for CMV antigens.

This TCR derives from a man between 18 and 29 years old in good health and CMV-seronegative. Sequencing used PBMCs. The chain employs TRBV15 and TRBJ1-5, with D tentatively TRBD1 (6 bases). CDR3 loop: CATRRTGWGQPQHF. The CDR3 region has the DNA TGTGCCACCAGAAGAACAGGGTGGGGCCAGCCCCAGCATTTT. The full variable domain, with the rest looked up from reference TRBV15 and TRBJ1-5, is DAMVIQNPRYQVTQFGKPVTLSCSQTLNHNVMYWYQQKSSQAPKLLFHYYDKDFNNEADTPDNFQSRRPNTSFCFLDIRSPGLGDTAMYLCATRRTGWGQPQHFGDGTRLSIL.